The source of this T cell receptor (beta chain) is a study of blood T cell repertoires in COVID-19. Study as a whole: Acute and convalescent COVID-19 samples came from the United States, Italy and Spain.

During active infection, Seattle patients enrolled and were then monitored through disease. Between the trimmed V and J ends, which lost 4 bases and 1 base, there was a span of 11 bases. The CDR3 sequence is 14 residues long. The germline V gene has CDR1 SGHRS and CDR2 YFSETQ. Per the authors' pipeline: By means of reference gene primer amplification, nucleated cell counts were estimated. Sequencing used immunoSEQ multiplex PCR; TCRdb keeps in-frame clones, though not all of them. The V and J calls and clone size come from that table; D and trimming were worked out from the DNA. Counted here are approximately 280,000 clones, 90% occurring once; the ten biggest clones make up around 6.8%.

The receptor's source is a woman aged 30 to 39 with COVID-19, enrolled during active disease. The V call is TRBV5-1, the J call TRBJ1-1; D is unresolved. The sequencing sample was made of peripheral blood. CDR3 sequence (DNA): TGCGCCAGCAGCGCACATCAGGCGAACACTGAAGCTTTCTTT. This encodes CASSAHQANTEAFF.